This is a list of T cell receptor beta chains from one sample in a study of metastatic and nonmetastatic thyroid tumors. MiXCR was used by TCRdb to re-call the PCR reads. The sample yields 11,000 or so clones, more than 35% seen once. The sample comprised tumor tissue. The receptors were gathered from a female donor with papillary thyroid cancer or a benign thyroid nodule (not recorded which). Some clones in this sample may be carry-over from other donors' samples. CDR3s include the opening cysteine and the closing phenylalanine or tryptophan. A D gene is named only where the DNA matches it firmly. Expanded clones are given a class, and other clones once, few, many or no size at all.

abundance,d_gene,v_gene,j_gene,CDR3aa,CDR3nt
-,TRBD2,TRBV20-1,TRBJ2-1,CSARAATSGTNEQFF,TGCAGTGCTAGAGCCGCGACTAGCGGGACAAATGAGCAGTTCTTC
-,-,TRBV6-2/TRBV6-3,TRBJ2-1,CASQSQPESYNEQFF,TGTGCCAGTCAATCCCAACCGGAGTCCTACAATGAGCAGTTCTTC
-,TRBD1,TRBV18,TRBJ1-4,CASSSLGGQGNEKLFF,TGTGCCAGCTCATCCCTCGGGGGACAGGGGAATGAAAAACTGTTTTTT
once,-,TRBV30,TRBJ2-7,CAWTDGSSYEQYF,TGTGCCTGGACGGACGGAAGCTCCTACGAGCAGTACTTC
once,-,TRBV18,TRBJ2-2,CASSPLGNTGELFF,TGTGCCAGCTCACCATTAGGGAACACCGGGGAGCTGTTTTTT
few,-,TRBV28,TRBJ1-2,CASSRGDYGYTF,TGTGCCAGCAGCCGGGGCGACTATGGCTACACCTTC
-,TRBD2,TRBV6-2/TRBV6-3,TRBJ2-1,CASRGTSGGSYNEQFF,TGTGCCAGCAGGGGGACTAGCGGGGGGTCCTACAATGAGCAGTTCTTC
few,-,TRBV2,TRBJ2-7,CASSPSDEQYF,TGTGCCAGCAGTCCTTCAGACGAGCAGTACTTC
-,-,TRBV6-1,TRBJ1-2,CASSSGSGYGYTF,TGTGCCAGCAGTTCCGGTTCGGGCTATGGCTACACCTTC
-,TRBD2,TRBV4-2,TRBJ2-2,CASSQRETSGEGELFF,TGTGCCAGCAGCCAAAGGGAGACTAGCGGGGAAGGGGAGCTGTTTTTT
few,TRBD1,TRBV5-1,TRBJ2-2,CASSKGAYANTGELFF,TGCGCCAGCAGTAAGGGGGCTTACGCGAACACCGGGGAGCTGTTTTTT
-,-,TRBV6-1,TRBJ2-1,CASSEGDEQFF,TGTGCCAGCAGTGAAGGCGACGAGCAGTTCTTC
few,TRBD2,TRBV6-1,TRBJ2-7,CASRGGAYEQYF,TGTGCCAGCCGGGGGGGAGCCTACGAGCAGTACTTC
few,TRBD1,TRBV3-1,TRBJ1-5,CASSHRTGGQPQHF,TGTGCCAGCAGCCATCGGACAGGGGGTCAGCCCCAGCATTTT
-,-,TRBV9,TRBJ1-6,CASSVTTTGSPLHF,TGTGCCAGCAGCGTAACGACCACCGGTTCACCCCTCCACTTT
-,-,TRBV28,TRBJ1-6,CASKGSLNNSPLHF,TGTGCCAGCAAAGGCTCCTTAAATAATTCACCCCTCCACTTT
-,-,TRBV30,TRBJ1-4,CAWSDERDGEKLFF,TGTGCCTGGAGTGATGAGAGGGACGGGGAAAAACTGTTTTTT
-,-,TRBV12-3/TRBV12-4,TRBJ1-3,CASSLQAGNTIYF,TGTGCCAGCAGTTTACAGGCTGGAAACACCATATATTTT
-,TRBD1,TRBV11-2,TRBJ1-3,CASSLDGTGRGLSGNTIYF,TGTGCCAGCAGCTTAGATGGGACAGGGAGAGGTCTATCCGGAAACACCATATATTTT
-,TRBD1,TRBV11-2,TRBJ1-2,CASSLRSGTGRNYGYTF,TGTGCCAGCAGCCTCAGATCCGGGACAGGGAGGAACTATGGCTACACCTTC
few,TRBD1,TRBV19,TRBJ2-2,CASSTGQGDTGELFF,TGTGCCAGTAGTACCGGACAGGGCGACACCGGGGAGCTGTTTTTT
-,TRBD2,TRBV5-1,TRBJ2-3,CASRPGLAGSLEDTQYF,TGCGCCAGCAGACCGGGACTAGCGGGCTCTTTGGAAGATACGCAGTATTTT
-,-,TRBV2,TRBJ1-2,CASSAKGTHGYTF,TGTGCCAGCAGTGCAAAAGGAACCCATGGCTACACCTTC
-,-,TRBV27,TRBJ1-6,CASSFVQGWSPLHF,TGTGCCAGCAGTTTTGTACAGGGTTGGTCACCCCTCCACTTT